Listed below are T cell receptor beta chains from one sample, sequenced in a study of T cell changes during pregnancy in multiple sclerosis. The data were produced by immunoSEQ multiplex PCR, yet TCRdb's version contains in-frame clones alone and is incomplete. The sample includes approximately 50,000 clones, under 95% of them seen just once. Sequences were derived from peripheral blood, sampled in the second trimester of pregnancy. Every receptor here comes from a female donor with multiple sclerosis, enrolled in a pregnancy study. The CDR3 runs from the conserved cysteine through the conserved F or W. D genes are given only for firm matches. Expanded clones get a size class; other rows say once, few or many, or leave the size out.

J gene: TRBJ2-3
V gene: TRBV10-2
D gene: TRBD2
clone size: .
CDR3 protein: CASSLTSGATDTQYF
CDR3 DNA: TGCGCCAGCAGCCTGACTAGCGGGGCGACAGATACGCAGTATTTT

J gene: TRBJ1-4
V gene: TRBV5-1
D gene: .
clone size: .
CDR3 protein: CASSFVGTGDEKLFF
CDR3 DNA: TGCGCCAGCAGCTTCGTGGGTACGGGGGATGAAAAACTGTTTTTT

J gene: TRBJ1-1
V gene: TRBV7-2
D gene: TRBD1
clone size: .
CDR3 protein: CASSRPDRASGEAFF
CDR3 DNA: TGTGCCAGCAGCCGACCGGACAGGGCAAGCGGGGAAGCTTTCTTT

J gene: TRBJ2-5
V gene: TRBV5-1
D gene: TRBD1
clone size: .
CDR3 protein: CASSSITGVIETQYF
CDR3 DNA: TGCGCCAGCAGCTCAATAACAGGGGTCATAGAGACCCAGTACTTC

J gene: TRBJ2-3
V gene: TRBV20-1
D gene: .
clone size: .
CDR3 protein: CSGTGSDTQYF
CDR3 DNA: TGCAGTGGAACAGGGTCAGATACGCAGTATTTT

J gene: TRBJ1-1
V gene: TRBV7-8
D gene: .
clone size: .
CDR3 protein: CASSLAGLLAFF
CDR3 DNA: TGTGCCAGCAGCTTAGCCGGTCTGCTAGCTTTCTTT

J gene: TRBJ2-7
V gene: TRBV7-9
D gene: .
clone size: once
CDR3 protein: CASSSRGYEQYF
CDR3 DNA: TGTGCCAGCAGCTCCAGGGGTTACGAGCAGTACTTC

J gene: TRBJ2-7
V gene: TRBV6-6
D gene: .
clone size: .
CDR3 protein: CASSPLYEQYF
CDR3 DNA: TGTGCCAGCAGTCCCCTCTACGAGCAGTACTTC

J gene: TRBJ1-6
V gene: TRBV5-4
D gene: .
clone size: .
CDR3 protein: CASSRGGTDSGLHF
CDR3 DNA: TGTGCCAGCAGCCGAGGGGGAACAGATTCGGGCCTCCACTTT

J gene: TRBJ2-3
V gene: TRBV6-5
D gene: .
clone size: .
CDR3 protein: CASSYLARTDTQYF
CDR3 DNA: TGTGCCAGCAGTTACCTGGCCCGCACAGATACGCAGTATTTT

J gene: TRBJ1-2
V gene: TRBV29-1
D gene: TRBD1
clone size: .
CDR3 protein: CSVEAARTGSNYGYTF
CDR3 DNA: TGCAGCGTTGAAGCCGCAAGGACAGGATCTAACTATGGCTACACCTTC

J gene: TRBJ2-3
V gene: TRBV7-3
D gene: TRBD2
clone size: .
CDR3 protein: CASSLEGSGGADTQYF
CDR3 DNA: TGTGCCAGCAGCTTAGAGGGTAGCGGGGGGGCCGATACGCAGTATTTT

J gene: TRBJ1-2
V gene: TRBV27
D gene: .
clone size: .
CDR3 protein: CASSLDSSYGYTF
CDR3 DNA: TGTGCCAGCAGTTTAGACAGTTCCTATGGCTACACCTTC

J gene: TRBJ2-7
V gene: TRBV29-1
D gene: TRBD1
clone size: .
CDR3 protein: CSVLRITGQGVEFSYEQYF
CDR3 DNA: TGCAGCGTTCTCCGAATCACGGGACAGGGGGTCGAGTTCAGCTACGAGCAGTACTTC

J gene: TRBJ1-2
V gene: TRBV6-4
D gene: .
clone size: .
CDR3 protein: CASSDSVGQPTDGYTF
CDR3 DNA: TGTGCCAGCAGTGACTCGGTTGGACAGCCCACCGATGGCTACACCTTC

J gene: TRBJ1-1
V gene: TRBV13
D gene: .
clone size: .
CDR3 protein: CASTSRWNTEAFF
CDR3 DNA: TGTGCCAGCACCTCACGGTGGAACACTGAAGCTTTCTTT

J gene: TRBJ1-5
V gene: TRBV7-8
D gene: .
clone size: .
CDR3 protein: CASSLVGGRNQPQHF
CDR3 DNA: TGTGCCAGCAGCTTAGTGGGAGGCAGAAATCAGCCCCAGCATTTT

J gene: TRBJ2-3
V gene: TRBV5-4
D gene: TRBD2
clone size: .
CDR3 protein: CASSLRTSGVTQYF
CDR3 DNA: TGTGCCAGCAGCTTGCGGACTAGCGGGGTTACGCAGTATTTT

J gene: TRBJ1-6
V gene: TRBV6-1
D gene: .
clone size: .
CDR3 protein: CAIMGQGIWNSPLHF
CDR3 DNA: TGTGCCATCATGGGCCAGGGGATATGGAATTCACCCCTCCACTTT

J gene: TRBJ1-2
V gene: TRBV7-2
D gene: TRBD1
clone size: .
CDR3 protein: CASSSRDRPGDYGYTF
CDR3 DNA: TGTGCCAGCAGCTCCCGGGACAGGCCTGGGGACTATGGCTACACCTTC

J gene: TRBJ2-7
V gene: TRBV2
D gene: TRBD2
clone size: .
CDR3 protein: CASNRGEREQYF
CDR3 DNA: TGTGCCAGCAATCGGGGGGAACGCGAGCAGTACTTC

J gene: TRBJ1-6
V gene: TRBV28
D gene: TRBD1
clone size: .
CDR3 protein: CATGGQGSPLHF
CDR3 DNA: TGTGCCACAGGGGGACAGGGATCACCCCTCCACTTT

J gene: TRBJ1-2
V gene: TRBV5-1
D gene: .
clone size: .
CDR3 protein: CASGGERYGYTF
CDR3 DNA: TGCGCCAGCGGCGGGGAGCGCTATGGCTACACCTTC

J gene: TRBJ1-2
V gene: TRBV30
D gene: .
clone size: .
CDR3 protein: CAWTIPEVAGGYTF
CDR3 DNA: TGTGCCTGGACGATACCGGAGGTGGCGGGAGGCTACACCTTC

J gene: TRBJ2-1
V gene: TRBV6-6
D gene: .
clone size: .
CDR3 protein: CASRPTGYNEQFF
CDR3 DNA: TGTGCCAGCAGGCCAACAGGTTACAATGAGCAGTTCTTC

J gene: TRBJ2-7
V gene: TRBV11-2
D gene: .
clone size: .
CDR3 protein: CASSLAAHYSYEQYF
CDR3 DNA: TGTGCCAGCAGCTTAGCGGCGCACTACTCCTACGAGCAGTACTTC

J gene: TRBJ1-1
V gene: TRBV19
D gene: .
clone size: .
CDR3 protein: CASSDTEWINTEAFF
CDR3 DNA: TGTGCCAGTAGTGATACAGAGTGGATCAACACTGAAGCTTTCTTT

J gene: TRBJ2-2
V gene: TRBV7-9
D gene: .
clone size: .
CDR3 protein: CASSLDIGELFF
CDR3 DNA: TGTGCCAGCAGCTTAGATATCGGGGAGCTGTTTTTT

J gene: TRBJ1-2
V gene: TRBV5-1
D gene: TRBD1
clone size: once
CDR3 protein: CASAAQGQSYGYTF
CDR3 DNA: TGCGCCAGCGCCGCCCAGGGACAGAGCTATGGCTACACCTTC

J gene: TRBJ2-3
V gene: TRBV21-1
D gene: .
clone size: .
CDR3 protein: CASSLPTSGPTDTQYF
CDR3 DNA: TGTGCCAGCAGCCTCCCGACTAGCGGCCCCACAGATACGCAGTATTTT

J gene: TRBJ2-5
V gene: TRBV27
D gene: .
clone size: .
CDR3 protein: CASSLVLAGLETQYF
CDR3 DNA: TGTGCCAGCAGTTTGGTTTTGGCAGGATTGGAGACCCAGTACTTC

J gene: TRBJ1-4
V gene: TRBV7-2
D gene: .
clone size: .
CDR3 protein: CASSLVGGSRGNEKLFF
CDR3 DNA: TGTGCCAGCAGCTTAGTGGGCGGGAGTAGGGGCAATGAAAAACTGTTTTTT

J gene: TRBJ1-6
V gene: TRBV7-2
D gene: TRBD1
clone size: .
CDR3 protein: CASSIGQAVSPLHF
CDR3 DNA: TGTGCCAGCAGCATAGGACAGGCAGTTTCACCCCTCCACTTT

J gene: TRBJ1-1
V gene: TRBV11-2
D gene: .
clone size: .
CDR3 protein: CASSLWQGTEAFF
CDR3 DNA: TGTGCCAGCAGCTTATGGCAGGGCACTGAAGCTTTCTTT

J gene: TRBJ1-5
V gene: TRBV18
D gene: .
clone size: .
CDR3 protein: CASSPYSGDQPQHF
CDR3 DNA: TGTGCCAGCTCACCTTACTCAGGGGATCAGCCCCAGCATTTT

J gene: TRBJ2-1
V gene: TRBV6-6
D gene: .
clone size: .
CDR3 protein: CASRPKRSILYEQFF
CDR3 DNA: TGTGCCAGCAGACCGAAGAGGAGTATCCTGTATGAGCAGTTCTTC

J gene: TRBJ2-3
V gene: TRBV19
D gene: .
clone size: .
CDR3 protein: CASSIGRADTQYF
CDR3 DNA: TGTGCCAGTAGTATAGGACGGGCAGATACGCAGTATTTT

J gene: TRBJ2-7
V gene: TRBV6-6
D gene: .
clone size: .
CDR3 protein: CASSQRDEQYF
CDR3 DNA: TGTGCCAGCAGCCAGAGGGACGAGCAGTACTTC

J gene: TRBJ1-2
V gene: TRBV19
D gene: TRBD1
clone size: .
CDR3 protein: CASSIAPDRGRGYGYTF
CDR3 DNA: TGTGCCAGTAGTATAGCCCCGGACAGGGGGCGAGGCTATGGCTACACCTTC

J gene: TRBJ1-5
V gene: TRBV6-5
D gene: .
clone size: .
CDR3 protein: CASSMYGKSNQPQHF
CDR3 DNA: TGTGCCAGCAGTATGTACGGGAAAAGCAATCAGCCCCAGCATTTT

J gene: TRBJ2-3
V gene: TRBV16
D gene: .
clone size: .
CDR3 protein: CASSPTPSTDTQYF
CDR3 DNA: TGTGCCAGCAGTCCCACACCCAGCACAGATACGCAGTATTTT

J gene: TRBJ1-2
V gene: TRBV4-3
D gene: TRBD1
clone size: .
CDR3 protein: CASSRIQGLIFF
CDR3 DNA: TGCGCCAGCAGCCGAATACAGGGGCTAATATTCTTC

J gene: TRBJ2-3
V gene: TRBV27
D gene: TRBD2
clone size: .
CDR3 protein: CASSSLTLAGRRMDTQYF
CDR3 DNA: TGTGCCAGCAGTTCACTAACTCTAGCGGGGCGTCGTATGGATACGCAGTATTTT